These 8 T cell receptor beta chains share one sample of origin, sequenced in a study of shared clonotypes between healthy human individuals. Repertoires were generated with immunoSEQ multiplex PCR, while TCRdb's copy carries only in-frame clones and drops some. The data show some 580,000 clones, less than 98% seen once. Sequencing was done on a sample of naive CD4+ T cells sorted from blood. As for subset: CD45RA+ positively selected. These receptors came from a woman in her 30s in good health.

The V and J genes are TRBV28 and TRBJ1-2; D is perhaps TRBD1 (6 bases). Trimming took 5 bases from V and 3 from J, leaving 16 bases between them. From germline, CDR1 is MDHEN and CDR2 SYDVKM. CDR3 length: 15 amino acids. The CDR3 DNA sequence: TGTGCCAGCAGTAAACCGGGACACGCCGACTATGGCTACACCTTC. Amino acid sequence: CASSKPGHADYGYTF.

The V call is TRBV28, the J call TRBJ1-1; TRBD1 matches 9 bases. The CDR3 length is 14 residues. V shed 5 bases, J shed 4 bases, and the junction held 5 bases outside the gene matches. Germline V gene sequence: CDR1 MDHEN, CDR2 SYDVKM. Here the CDR3 reads CASSTPQGATEAFF. CDR3 nucleotide sequence: TGTGCCAGCAGTACCCCACAGGGGGCCACTGAAGCTTTCTTT.

The CDR3 protein is CASSGGPRTYYEQYF. CDR3 bases: TGTGCCAGTAGTGGGGGCCCTCGGACATATTACGAGCAGTACTTC. The genes are TRBV19 and TRBJ2-7; weak D call: TRBD1 (6 bases). CDR3 length: 15 amino acids. The V gene's germline CDR1 is LNHDA and CDR2 SQIVND (reference sequence). The ends were cut back, 5 bases at V and 4 bases at J, with 18 bases in the middle.

This clone has more than one count but fewer than ten. This chain connects TRBV18 to TRBJ2-2, with D tentatively TRBD1 (5 bases). This CDR3 comprises 13 residues. Germline V CDR1 and CDR2: KGHSH, LQKENI. Trimming removed 2 bases at V and 6 bases at J, with 7 bases between. For the CDR3, the DNA is TGTGCCAGCTCACCATTGGGGCCCGGGGAGCTGTTTTTT. Translated, it gives CASSPLGPGELFF.

This chain connects TRBV6-1 to TRBJ2-7, with 9 bases that match TRBD1. V lost 2 bases, J lost 1 base, and 9 bases stayed unmatched. Germline-derived CDR1 and CDR2 are MNHNS and SASEGT. The CDR3 totals 17 residues. CDR3 sequence: CASSETGGSPRSYEQYF. The CDR3 DNA follows: TGTGCCAGCAGTGAAACAGGGGGCTCCCCGAGGTCCTACGAGCAGTACTTC.

The rearrangement links TRBV5-6 to TRBJ2-1; TRBD2 matches at 7 bases. Germline CDR1 and CDR2: SGHDT and YYEEEE. This CDR3 has 18 amino acids. V was pared by 4 bases and J by 5 bases, with 18 bases of the junction left unmatched. The CDR3 sequence is CASSAGGVWRDYHNEQFF. The CDR3, as DNA: TGTGCCAGCAGCGCTGGGGGAGTCTGGAGGGACTACCACAATGAGCAGTTCTTC.

The V gene is TRBV9, the J gene TRBJ1-1; 8 bases line up with TRBD1. The CDR3 consists of 14 residues. Trimming at V came to 3 bases and at J to 0 bases, leaving 1 base not matched to a gene. Germline assignment: CDR1 SGDLS and CDR2 YYNGEE. The CDR3 is CASSAGGMNTEAFF. CDR3 coding DNA: TGTGCCAGCAGCGCAGGGGGCATGAACACTGAAGCTTTCTTT.

The genes are TRBV27 and TRBJ2-6; 12 bases map to TRBD2. Germline trimming cut 5 bases from V and 0 bases from J; bases unmatched to any gene: 5. CDR1 MNHEY and CDR2 SMNVEV come from the germline V gene (reference sequence). The CDR3 sequence is 18 residues long. The CDR3 loop is CASSKRTSGISGANVLTF. The DNA for the CDR3 is TGTGCCAGCAGTAAAAGGACTAGCGGGATCTCTGGGGCCAACGTCCTGACTTTC.